The 23 T cell receptor beta chains presented below share a single source sample, sequenced in a study of cytomegalovirus exposure and HLA in healthy donors. The PCR made use of 60 Vbeta and 13 Jbeta primers. Sequencing was performed with immunoSEQ multiplex PCR; in TCRdb, only in-frame clones are kept and a portion is missing. The sample includes about 120,000 clones, around two thirds of them seen just once. Sequenced input: PBMCs. The origin of the receptors is a woman aged 40 to 50 in good health and CMV-seropositive.

V is TRBV2 and J is TRBJ1-6; D is uncertain. The CDR3 is 12 residues long. CDR1 is SNHLY, CDR2 FYNNEI, per germline. The germline V and J ends were trimmed by 8 bases and 8 bases, with 10 bases remaining between them. The CDR3 is CASSYRDSPLHF. For the CDR3, the DNA is TGTGCCAGCTCTTATCGGGATTCACCCCTCCACTTT. The full variable domain, completed using reference TRBV2 and TRBJ1-6, is EPEVTQTPSHQVTQMGQEVILRCVPISNHLYFYWYRQILGQKVEFLVSFYNNEISEKSEIFDDQFSVERPDGSNFTLKIRSTKLEDSAMYFCASSYRDSPLHFGNGTRLTVT.

The chain uses TRBV29-1 and TRBJ2-1; a weak D match, TRBD2 (5 bases). The CDR3 loop spans 13 amino acids. The V end lost 7 bases, the J end lost 0 bases, and 10 bases lay between the germline ends. CDR1 and CDR2 from the germline V gene are SQVTM and ANQGSEA. The CDR3 sequence: CSEAVSSYNEQFF. In DNA form, the CDR3 reads TGCAGCGAAGCGGTGAGCTCCTACAATGAGCAGTTCTTC.

On this clone itself: The junction departs from the called germline gene at one end, perhaps through a read error. The chain is built from TRBV7-9 and TRBJ1-1, with D perhaps matching TRBD1 (5 bases). Germline loops: CDR1 SEHNR, CDR2 FQNEAQ (reference sequence). CDR3 size: 14 residues. The CDR3 DNA sequence: TGTTCCAGCAGCTTACCAGGGTTGGAGACTGAAGCTTTCTTT. This encodes CSSSLPGLETEAFF.

The chain couples TRBV9 to TRBJ2-7; weak D call: TRBD1 (6 bases). Trimming removed 2 bases at V and 7 bases at J, with 13 bases between. This CDR3 has 13 residues. CDR1 and CDR2 (germline): SGDLS, YYNGEE. DNA of the CDR3: TGTGCCAGCAGCGTGGGGCAGGGGTGGGAGCAGTACTTC. This encodes CASSVGQGWEQYF.

Here the CDR3 DNA reads TGTGCCAGCAGTTCTCGGACTAGCGGGACTTCATACGAGCAGTACTTC. Amino acid sequence: CASSSRTSGTSYEQYF. The chain joins TRBV7-2 to TRBJ2-7, with TRBD2 identical over 12 bases. Trimming took 6 bases from V and 4 from J; bases not matched to a gene: 10. The CDR3 covers 16 residues. Germline V gives CDR1 SGHTA, CDR2 FQGNSA.

This chain connects TRBV4-2 to TRBJ2-7; D perhaps matches TRBD1 (6 bases). Trimming cost V 4 bases and J 0 bases, with 10 bases left between them. This CDR3 is built from 14 residues. Germline CDR1 reads LGHNA; CDR2 reads YNFKEQ. The CDR3 nucleotides read TGTGCCAGCAGCCCCCGGGACAACTCCTACGAGCAGTACTTC. This encodes CASSPRDNSYEQYF.

This clone was recorded only once. The V and J genes are TRBV15 and TRBJ1-1; D remains unclear. Germline V gene data show CDR1 as LNHNV and CDR2 as YYDKDF (reference sequence). V was shortened by 0 bases and J by 8 bases, with 13 bases between the two germline ends. This CDR3 contains 14 residues. CDR3 loop: CATSRDLAAGEAFF. CDR3 nucleotides: TGTGCCACCAGCAGAGATTTGGCGGCCGGCGAAGCTTTCTTT.

The sample holds a few counts of this clone. This sequence joins TRBV4-1 and TRBJ2-2; 7 bases fit TRBD2. J gave up 2 bases and V 0 bases, and 3 bases lay outside the gene matches. CDR3 length equals 16 residues. From germline, CDR1 is MGHRA and CDR2 YSYEKL. In DNA, the CDR3 is TGCGCCAGCAGCCAAGAGGGAGGGAGTAACACCGGGGAGCTGTTTTTT. Its translation is CASSQEGGSNTGELFF.

The CDR3 loop reads CASSKDLRGISEAFF. Written as DNA, the CDR3 is TGTGCCAGCAGCAAAGATCTCAGGGGGATATCTGAAGCTTTCTTT. The V and J genes are TRBV21-1 and TRBJ1-1; the table's D call of TRBD1 was not tested on the DNA. TRBV21-1 is classified as a pseudogene. The CDR3 is 15 residues long.

There are a few counts of this clone. The V gene is TRBV5-1, the J gene TRBJ2-1; 15 bases match TRBD2. V was pared by 3 bases and J by 6 bases, with 4 bases of the junction left unmatched. Germline V gene lookup returns CDR1 SGHRS and CDR2 YFSETQ. The CDR3 covers 16 residues. The chain's CDR3 is CASSSGGLAGGNEQFF. The CDR3 DNA is TGCGCCAGCAGCTCGGGGGGACTAGCGGGAGGCAATGAGCAGTTCTTC.

This clone has just a few counts. V is TRBV6-1 and J is TRBJ1-6; no clear D gene. With 1 base removed from V and 5 bases from J, the gap between germline ends came to 12 bases. From germline, CDR1 is MNHNS and CDR2 SASEGT. CDR3 size: 16 residues. CDR3 sequence (DNA): TGTGCCAGCAGTGAAGGCTTTACTCGAAATAATTCACCCCTCCACTTT. This gives the protein CASSEGFTRNNSPLHF.

The chain combines TRBV7-2 with TRBJ1-1; a possible D gene is TRBD1 (6 bases). Germline values: CDR1 SGHTA, CDR2 FQGNSA. The V gene lost 1 base and the J gene lost 0 bases, with 12 bases spanning the gap. The CDR3 extends over 16 amino acids. CDR3 coding DNA: TGTGCCAGCAGCTTAGATGAAGGGGGAATGAACACTGAAGCTTTCTTT. Encoded protein: CASSLDEGGMNTEAFF. Supplemented by reference TRBV7-2 and TRBJ1-1, the full variable domain reads GAGVSQSPSNKVTEKGKDVELRCDPISGHTALYWYRQSLGQGLEFLIYFQGNSAPDKSGLPSDRFSAERTGGSVSTLTIQRTQQEDSAVYLCASSLDEGGMNTEAFFGQGTRLTVV.

This chain links TRBV7-9 with TRBJ1-2, with D unclear. Germline lookup yields CDR1 SEHNR and CDR2 FQNEAQ (reference sequence). This CDR3 has 14 amino acids. Trimming cost V 5 bases and J 8 bases, with 18 bases left between them. This chain's CDR3 is CASSATLLSDGYTF. CDR3 nucleotide sequence: TGTGCCAGCAGCGCTACGTTATTAAGCGACGGCTACACCTTC.

J is TRBJ2-1 and V is TRBV7-9; a possible D gene is TRBD1 (6 bases). V lost 5 bases and J 0 bases, leaving 20 bases between the germline ends. CDR1 is SEHNR, CDR2 FQNEAQ, per germline (reference sequence). CDR3 length equals 18 residues. The CDR3 spells CASSPDRTGGPSYNEQFF. CDR3 nucleotides: TGTGCCAGCAGCCCAGACAGGACCGGCGGCCCCTCCTACAATGAGCAGTTCTTC.

The rearrangement uses TRBV9 and TRBJ2-5; TRBD2 aligns across 7 bases. Germline V gene sequence: CDR1 SGDLS, CDR2 YYNGEE. V trimming: 0 bases; J trimming: 5 bases; junction bases outside the gene matches: 7. There are 15 residues in the CDR3. The CDR3 region has the DNA TGTGCCAGCAGCGTAGTCGGGAGGACTGGGGAGACCCAGTACTTC. It encodes CASSVVGRTGETQYF.

The chain is built from TRBV9 and TRBJ2-1; TRBD2 agrees at 12 bases. The CDR3 runs to 15 residues. With V trimmed by 3 bases and J by 8 bases, 6 bases remained unmatched. The V gene's germline CDR1 is SGDLS and CDR2 YYNGEE. DNA for the CDR3: TGTGCCAGCAGCGGCCTAGCGGGAGGGCCGGATGAGCAGTTCTTC. Translating it yields CASSGLAGGPDEQFF. The variable domain in full, with the rest retrieved from reference TRBV9 and TRBJ2-1, is DSGVTQTPKHLITATGQRVTLRCSPRSGDLSVYWYQQSLDQGLQFLIQYYNGEERAKGNILERFSAQQFPDLHSELNLSSLELGDSALYFCASSGLAGGPDEQFFGPGTRLTVL.

J is TRBJ2-7 and V is TRBV19; D uncertain. This CDR3 is built from 11 residues. Germline values: CDR1 LNHDA, CDR2 SQIVND (reference sequence). The V and J ends lost 7 bases and 4 bases respectively, with 8 bases between them. The CDR3 DNA reads as TGTGCCAGTAAAGGAGTTTACGAGCAGTACTTC. It codes for CASKGVYEQYF.

This clone appeared once. V and J are TRBV7-8 and TRBJ2-3; 7 nucleotides agree with TRBD2. Looked up from germline, CDR1 is SGHVS and CDR2 is FQNEAQ. Trimming at V came to 4 bases and at J to 0 bases, leaving 13 bases not matched to a gene. The CDR3 extends over 18 amino acids. Here the CDR3 reads CASSSRLGGGISTDTQYF. Here the CDR3 DNA reads TGTGCCAGCAGCTCACGCCTGGGCGGGGGAATAAGCACAGATACGCAGTATTTT.

Only a few counts were recorded for this clone. The CDR3 DNA reads as TGTGCCAGCAGCCCCCAGACTAACGCCTTCTACAATGAGCAGTTCTTC. It translates to CASSPQTNAFYNEQFF. The rearrangement uses TRBV5-8 and TRBJ2-1; D perhaps matches TRBD2 (5 bases). V was shortened by 4 bases and J by 3 bases, with 17 bases between the two germline ends. The CDR3 is made up of 16 amino acids. The germline CDR1 and CDR2 sequences are SGHTS and YDEGEE.

The genes are TRBV27 and TRBJ2-7; TRBD1 matches 7 bases. Trimming at V came to 3 bases and at J to 2 bases, leaving 16 bases not matched to a gene. CDR1 is MNHEY, CDR2 SMNVEV, per germline (reference sequence). This CDR3 has 18 residues. For the CDR3, the DNA is TGTGCCAGCAGTTTTGGCCCCCCCGCAGGGGGAACGGCCTACGAGCAGTACTTC. Translating it yields CASSFGPPAGGTAYEQYF.

The chain employs TRBV9 and TRBJ1-6; TRBD1 might be the D (6 bases). The CDR3 contains 14 residues. Between the trimmed V and J ends, which lost 4 bases and 8 bases, there was a span of 13 bases. CDR1 is SGDLS, CDR2 YYNGEE, per germline. For the CDR3, the DNA is TGTGCCAGCAGCCCGGGGGGGGGCGATTCACCCCTCCACTTT. Protein: CASSPGGGDSPLHF.

The chain is built from TRBV5-5 and TRBJ2-7; TRBD1 matches at 7 bases. Germline V gives CDR1 SGHKS, CDR2 YYEKEE (reference sequence). CDR3 size: 16 residues. V shed 3 bases, J shed 2 bases, and the junction held 11 bases outside the gene matches. CDR3 region: CASSSQHRGPTYEQYF. Here the CDR3 DNA reads TGTGCCAGCAGCTCCCAGCACAGGGGACCCACCTACGAGCAGTACTTC. Full variable domain (rest looked up from reference TRBV5-5 and TRBJ2-7): DAGVTQSPTHLIKTRGQQVTLRCSPISGHKSVSWYQQVLGQGPQFIFQYYEKEERGRGNFPDRFSARQFPNYSSELNVNALLLGDSALYLCASSSQHRGPTYEQYFGPGTRLTVT.

This clone was seen a handful of times. The chain links TRBV30 to TRBJ1-4; D is possibly TRBD1 (5 bases). CDR3 length: 14 amino acids. Deletions cut 3 bases from V and 8 bases from J, with 16 bases between. The germline CDR1 and CDR2 sequences are GTSNPN and SVGIG (reference sequence). This CDR3 reads CAWSLVGGREKLFF. CDR3 DNA sequence: TGTGCCTGGAGCCTAGTGGGGGGACGCGAAAAACTGTTTTTT.